The present T cell receptor beta chain was sequenced within a study of PD-1 blockade in classical Hodgkin lymphoma (dated by TCRdb to 2019 to 2021). Context from the whole study: Nivolumab dosing was 3 mg/kg intravenously every 2 weeks, continuing until either disease progression or unacceptable toxicity. The study used CyTOF and TCR beta sequencing to define a peripheral blood immune signature of response to PD-1 blockade in classical Hodgkin lymphoma.

The germline V gene provides CDR1 MGHDK and CDR2 SYGVNS. From the cysteine through the phenylalanine, the CDR3 covers 18 amino acids. Just the 54-base CDR3 DNA is kept, in frame starting at base 1. Relative to germline, V is 2 bases shorter and J is 7 bases shorter, with 24 bases between their ends. Genomic DNA was extracted with the Qiagen DNeasy kit from unsorted PBMCs and from negatively selected CD4+ and CD8+ fractions. TCR beta CDR3 regions were amplified by immunoSEQ multiplex PCR using primers annealing to V and J segments. A synthetic immune receptor repertoire was used to minimize amplification bias, and any residual bias was removed computationally once sequencing was done. The authors' pipeline ran thus. Repertoire diversity was quantified as the Shannon entropy index using custom Python scripts. Unsorted, CD4+ and CD8+ repertoires were analyzed separately, except in combined analyses where CD4+ and CD8+ sequences were merged in silico. Clonal expansion was defined as a frequency increase of at least 2-fold after treatment compared with C1D1, and clones undetected at baseline were assigned a pseudocount of 0.5. Clones with 0 or 1 copy at C1D1 were defined as singleton clones, while clones with 2 or more copies were defined as non-singleton clones. Clones expanded in unsorted samples were annotated as CD4+, CD8+ or unknown by matching protein sequences in sorted samples from the same patient. Wilcoxon tests on paired samples were used to test diversity changes from C1D1 to C4D1. Entries here come from immuneACCESS through TCRdb and include only in-frame sequences with V and J called. Some clones fail to appear in such tables; in the studies checked, an unresolved V gene covers under half of the shortfall, and the cause of the remainder is unknown. D and trimming come from the DNA, and the V and J calls and clone size come from that table. The sample profile shows roughly 70,000 clones; 71% of them were found once. The top ten constitute roughly 9.1% of the sample.

Interpreted using the paper, the time point label stands for: cycle 2 day 1 (C2D1) of nivolumab. All trial patients had relapsed after autologous stem cell transplantation, with cohorts A, B and C differing in prior brentuximab vedotin exposure. The trial cohort was composed of 56 patients with relapsed/refractory classical Hodgkin lymphoma, for whom complete response, partial response or progressive disease was recorded as best overall response. Trial patients were treated with single-agent nivolumab in the multi-cohort phase II CheckMate 205 trial. An independent review committee assessed best overall response using the 2007 International Working Group response criteria. Trial PBMCs were collected immediately before nivolumab initiation (C1D1) and during therapy at cycle 2 day 1 and cycle 4 day 1. Peripheral blood was collected in 8 mL Vacutainer Cell Preparation Tubes, from which PBMCs were isolated by centrifugation and then cryopreserved.

This clone was seen just once. Which antigen it targets is not known. Per-base qualities were not stored, and no clone one base away is much larger. Paper-wide results and their limitations: A significant rise by C4D1 was seen in CD4+ but not CD8+ TCR diversity (p=0.0027 vs p=0.16), with the rise being most apparent in complete responders (p=0.02). Trial patients with a complete response had baseline diversity similar to that of newly diagnosed patients, while partial responders and progressors had significantly lower diversity. Lower diversity was seen in patients whose nivolumab began less than 1 year after ASCT, and these patients were left out of later analyses so that immune reconstitution would not confound the results. Newly diagnosed patients were reported to have lower baseline TCR diversity than healthy donors, and relapsed/refractory patients were reported to have lower baseline TCR diversity still. The study was limited to a single clinical trial cohort, and causes of repertoire differences, possibly disease activity or prior therapy, remained undefined.

The sequence was collected from a human donor with classical Hodgkin lymphoma. The sample consisted of peripheral blood mononuclear cells (PBMCs), taken before the second cycle of nivolumab. The chain links TRBV25-1 with TRBJ1-5; the D gene lacks a confident call. The bases are TGTGCCAGCAGTGAACGTCACCCGACATCCCCGAAGGTACAGCCCCAGCATTTT. Its translation is CASSERHPTSPKVQPQHF.